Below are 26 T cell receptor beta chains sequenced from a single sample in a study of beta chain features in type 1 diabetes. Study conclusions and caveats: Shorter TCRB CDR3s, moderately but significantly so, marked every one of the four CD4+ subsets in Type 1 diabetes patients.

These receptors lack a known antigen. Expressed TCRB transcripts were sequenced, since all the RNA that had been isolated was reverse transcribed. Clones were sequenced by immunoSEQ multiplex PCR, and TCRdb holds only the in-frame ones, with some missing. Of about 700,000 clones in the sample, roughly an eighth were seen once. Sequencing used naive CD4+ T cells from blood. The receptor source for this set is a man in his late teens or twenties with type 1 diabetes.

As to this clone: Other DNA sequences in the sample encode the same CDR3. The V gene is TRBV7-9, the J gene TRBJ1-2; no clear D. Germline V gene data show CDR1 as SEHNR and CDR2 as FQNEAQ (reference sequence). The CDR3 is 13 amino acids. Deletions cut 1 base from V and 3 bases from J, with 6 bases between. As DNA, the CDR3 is TGTGCCAGCAGCTTAGGGCAGGACTATGGCTACACCTTC. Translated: CASSLGQDYGYTF. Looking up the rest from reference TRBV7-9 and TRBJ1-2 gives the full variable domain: DTGVSQNPRHKITKRGQNVTFRCDPISEHNRLYWYRQTLGQGPEFLTYFQNEAQLEKSRLLSDRFSAERPKGSFSTLEIQRTEQGDSAMYLCASSLGQDYGYTFGSGTRLTVV.

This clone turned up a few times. The CDR3 coding sequence is TGCGCCAGCAGCCCCCCGGGGCGGGGGTACACAGATACGCAGTATTTT. Translation gives CASSPPGRGYTDTQYF. The chain employs TRBV4-1 and TRBJ2-3; 7 bases are shared with TRBD2. Unmatched junction bases numbered 9, after V lost 4 bases and J lost 2 bases. This CDR3 comprises 16 residues. Germline CDR1 reads MGHRA; CDR2 reads YSYEKL.

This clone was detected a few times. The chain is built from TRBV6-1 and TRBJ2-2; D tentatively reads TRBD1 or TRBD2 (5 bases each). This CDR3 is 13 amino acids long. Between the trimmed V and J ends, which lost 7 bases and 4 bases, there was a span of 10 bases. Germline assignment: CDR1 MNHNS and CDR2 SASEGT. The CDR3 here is CASKAGSTGELFF. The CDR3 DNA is TGTGCCAGCAAGGCAGGGAGCACCGGGGAGCTGTTTTTT.

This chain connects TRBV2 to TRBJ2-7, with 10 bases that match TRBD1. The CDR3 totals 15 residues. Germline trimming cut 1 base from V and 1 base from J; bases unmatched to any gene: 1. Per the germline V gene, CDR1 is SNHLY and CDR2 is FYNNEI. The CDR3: CASSEGGQGSYEQYF. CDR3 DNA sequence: TGTGCCAGCAGTGAAGGGGGACAGGGGTCCTACGAGCAGTACTTC. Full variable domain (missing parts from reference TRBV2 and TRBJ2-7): EPEVTQTPSHQVTQMGQEVILRCVPISNHLYFYWYRQILGQKVEFLVSFYNNEISEKSEIFDDQFSVERPDGSNFTLKIRSTKLEDSAMYFCASSEGGQGSYEQYFGPGTRLTVT.

As DNA, the CDR3 is TGTGCCAGCAGCCATCCGTCCGGTGGGGGATTGGGAAAACTGTTTTTT. Its protein product is CASSHPSGGGLGKLFF. V usage is TRBV7-2 and J usage is TRBJ1-4, with a possible D match to TRBD1 (5 bases). Germline CDR1 SGHTA, CDR2 FQGNSA. The CDR3 is made up of 16 amino acids. Trimming stripped 5 bases from V and 10 bases from J, with 23 bases between.

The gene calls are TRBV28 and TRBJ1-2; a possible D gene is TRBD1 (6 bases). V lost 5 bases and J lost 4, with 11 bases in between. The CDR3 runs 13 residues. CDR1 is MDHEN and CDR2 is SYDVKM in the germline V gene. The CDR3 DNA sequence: TGTGCCAGCAGTGCGCCAGGGGTCTATGGCTACACCTTC. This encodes CASSAPGVYGYTF.

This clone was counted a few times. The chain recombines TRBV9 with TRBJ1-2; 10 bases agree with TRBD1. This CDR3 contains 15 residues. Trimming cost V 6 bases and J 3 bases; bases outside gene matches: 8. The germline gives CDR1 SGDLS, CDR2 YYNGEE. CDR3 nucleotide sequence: TGTGCCAGCACCACGACAGGGGGCCCAGACTATGGCTACACCTTC. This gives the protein CASTTTGGPDYGYTF.

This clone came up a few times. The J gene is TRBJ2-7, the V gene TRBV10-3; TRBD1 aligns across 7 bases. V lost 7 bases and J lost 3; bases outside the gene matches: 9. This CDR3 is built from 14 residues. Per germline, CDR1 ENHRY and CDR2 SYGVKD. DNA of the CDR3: TGTGCCATCAAGAGACAGGGCTTTGACTACGAGCAGTACTTC. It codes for CAIKRQGFDYEQYF.

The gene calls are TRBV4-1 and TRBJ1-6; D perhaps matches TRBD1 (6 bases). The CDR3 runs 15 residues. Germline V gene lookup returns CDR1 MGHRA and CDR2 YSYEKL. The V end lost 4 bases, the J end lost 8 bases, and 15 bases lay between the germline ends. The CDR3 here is CASSLQGPQDSPLHF. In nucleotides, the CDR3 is TGCGCCAGCAGCCTACAGGGACCGCAGGATTCACCCCTCCACTTT.

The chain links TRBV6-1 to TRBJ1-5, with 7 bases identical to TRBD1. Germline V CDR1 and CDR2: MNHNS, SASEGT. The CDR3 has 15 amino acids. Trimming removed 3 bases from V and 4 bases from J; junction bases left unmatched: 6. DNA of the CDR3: TGTGCCAGCAGTGAGATGGGGACAGAGAATCAGCCCCAGCATTTT. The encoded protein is CASSEMGTENQPQHF.

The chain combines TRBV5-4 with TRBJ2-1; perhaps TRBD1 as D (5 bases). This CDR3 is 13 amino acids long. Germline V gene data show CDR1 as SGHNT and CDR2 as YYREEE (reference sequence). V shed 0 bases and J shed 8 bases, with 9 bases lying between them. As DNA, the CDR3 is TGTGCCAGCAGCTTGGCAGGGATGGATGAGCAGTTCTTC. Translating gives CASSLAGMDEQFF.

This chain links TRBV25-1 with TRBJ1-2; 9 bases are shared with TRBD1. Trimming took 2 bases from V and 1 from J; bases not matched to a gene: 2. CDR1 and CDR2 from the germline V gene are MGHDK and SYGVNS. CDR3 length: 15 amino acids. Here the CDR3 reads CASSEGTGINYGYTF. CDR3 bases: TGTGCCAGCAGTGAAGGGACAGGGATTAACTATGGCTACACCTTC.

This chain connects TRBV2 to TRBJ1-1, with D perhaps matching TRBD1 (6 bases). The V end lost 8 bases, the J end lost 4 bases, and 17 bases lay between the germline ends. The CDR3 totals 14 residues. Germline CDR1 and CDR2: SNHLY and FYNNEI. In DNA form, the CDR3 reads TGTGCCAGCGTAAAGGCAGGGGAAGGCACTGAAGCTTTCTTT. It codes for CASVKAGEGTEAFF.

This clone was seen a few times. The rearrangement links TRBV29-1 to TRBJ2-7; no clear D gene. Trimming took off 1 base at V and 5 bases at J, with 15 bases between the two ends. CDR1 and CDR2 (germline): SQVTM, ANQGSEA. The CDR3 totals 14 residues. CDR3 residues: CSVEGVSKSHEQYF. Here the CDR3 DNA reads TGCAGCGTTGAAGGAGTCAGCAAGAGCCACGAGCAGTACTTC.

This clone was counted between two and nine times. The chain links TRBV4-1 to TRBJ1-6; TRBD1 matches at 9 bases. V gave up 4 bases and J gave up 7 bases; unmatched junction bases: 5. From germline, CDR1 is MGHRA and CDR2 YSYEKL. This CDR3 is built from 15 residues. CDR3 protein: CASSPGQGPNSPLHF. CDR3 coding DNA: TGCGCCAGCAGCCCCGGACAGGGGCCGAATTCACCCCTCCACTTT.

The CDR3 region has the DNA TGTGCCAGCAGCCCCTGGGACAGGGCCTACGAGCAGTACTTC. This codes for CASSPWDRAYEQYF. The rearrangement uses TRBV7-2 and TRBJ2-7, with 9 bases identical to TRBD1. Germline CDR1 is SGHTA and CDR2 is FQGNSA. The CDR3 runs 14 residues. Unmatched junction bases numbered 4, after V lost 5 bases and J lost 2 bases.

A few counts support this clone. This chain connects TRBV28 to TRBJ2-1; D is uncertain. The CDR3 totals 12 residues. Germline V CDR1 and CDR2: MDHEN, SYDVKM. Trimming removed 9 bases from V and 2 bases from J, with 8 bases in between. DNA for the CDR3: TGTGCCAGTAAGGACGCCTACAATGAGCAGTTCTTC. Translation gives CASKDAYNEQFF. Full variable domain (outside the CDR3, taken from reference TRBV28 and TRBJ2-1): DVKVTQSSRYLVKRTGEKVFLECVQDMDHENMFWYRQDPGLGLRLIYFSYDVKMKEKGDIPEGYSVSREKKERFSLILESASTNQTSMYLCASKDAYNEQFFGPGTRLTVL.

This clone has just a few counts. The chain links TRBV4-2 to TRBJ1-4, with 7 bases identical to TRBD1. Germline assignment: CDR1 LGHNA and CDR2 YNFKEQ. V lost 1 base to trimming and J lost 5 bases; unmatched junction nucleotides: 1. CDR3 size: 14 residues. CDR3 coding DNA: TGTGCCAGCAGCCAAGCAGGGGGGAATGAAAAACTGTTTTTT. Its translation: CASSQAGGNEKLFF.

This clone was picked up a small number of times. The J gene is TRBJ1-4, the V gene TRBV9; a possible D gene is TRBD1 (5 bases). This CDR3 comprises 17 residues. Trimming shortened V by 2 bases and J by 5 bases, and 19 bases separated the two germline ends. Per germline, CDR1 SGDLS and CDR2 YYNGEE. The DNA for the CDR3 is TGTGCCAGCAGCGTGCGGGACTTCTCCCCTCCAAATGAAAAACTGTTTTTT. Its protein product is CASSVRDFSPPNEKLFF.

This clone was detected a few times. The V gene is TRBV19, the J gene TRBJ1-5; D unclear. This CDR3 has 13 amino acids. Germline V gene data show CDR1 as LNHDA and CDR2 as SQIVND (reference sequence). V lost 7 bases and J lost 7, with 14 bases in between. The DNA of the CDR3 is TGTGCCAGTACCCCTCGCACGGAACAGCCCCAGCATTTT. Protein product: CASTPRTEQPQHF. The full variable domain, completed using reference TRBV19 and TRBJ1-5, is DGGITQSPKYLFRKEGQNVTLSCEQNLNHDAMYWYRQDPGQGLRLIYYSQIVNDFQKGDIAEGYSVSREKKESFPLTVTSAQKNPTAFYLCASTPRTEQPQHFGDGTRLSIL.

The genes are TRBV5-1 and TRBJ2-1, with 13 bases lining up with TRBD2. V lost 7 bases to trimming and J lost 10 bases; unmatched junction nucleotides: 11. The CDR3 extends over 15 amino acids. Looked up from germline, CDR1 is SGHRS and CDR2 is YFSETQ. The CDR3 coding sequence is TGCGCCAGCTCCACCGGGACTAGCGGGGAGTCAGAGCAGTTCTTC. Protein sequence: CASSTGTSGESEQFF. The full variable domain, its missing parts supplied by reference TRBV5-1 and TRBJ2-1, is KAGVTQTPRYLIKTRGQQVTLSCSPISGHRSVSWYQQTPGQGLQFLFEYFSETQRNKGNFPGRFSGRQFSNSRSEMNVSTLELGDSALYLCASSTGTSGESEQFFGPGTRLTVL.

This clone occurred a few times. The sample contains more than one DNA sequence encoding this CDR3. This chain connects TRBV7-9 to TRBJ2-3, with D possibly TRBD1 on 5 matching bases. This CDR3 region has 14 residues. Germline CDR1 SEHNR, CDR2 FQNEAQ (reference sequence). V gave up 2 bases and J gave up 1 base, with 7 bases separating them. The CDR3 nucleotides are TGTGCCAGCAGCTTAAGGGGCGGCACAGATACGCAGTATTTT. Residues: CASSLRGGTDTQYF.

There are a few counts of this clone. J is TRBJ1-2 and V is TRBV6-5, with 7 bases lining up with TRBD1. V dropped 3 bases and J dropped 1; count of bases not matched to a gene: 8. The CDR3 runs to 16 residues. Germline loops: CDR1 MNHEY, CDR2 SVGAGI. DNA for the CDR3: TGTGCCAGCAGTTATTCGCGGACAGGAATTAACTATGGCTACACCTTC. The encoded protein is CASSYSRTGINYGYTF.

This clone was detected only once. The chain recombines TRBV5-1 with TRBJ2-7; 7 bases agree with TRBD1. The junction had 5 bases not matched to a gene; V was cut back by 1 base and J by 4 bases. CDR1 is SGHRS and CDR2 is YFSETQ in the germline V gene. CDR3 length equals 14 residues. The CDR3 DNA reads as TGCGCCAGCAGCTTGAGGACAGGCCAGTACGAGCAGTACTTC. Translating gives CASSLRTGQYEQYF.

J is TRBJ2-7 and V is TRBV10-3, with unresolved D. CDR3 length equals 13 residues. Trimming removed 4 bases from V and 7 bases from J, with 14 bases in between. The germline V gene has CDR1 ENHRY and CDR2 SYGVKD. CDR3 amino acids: CAISGVFELEQYF. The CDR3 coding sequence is TGTGCCATCAGTGGCGTTTTCGAGTTAGAGCAGTACTTC.

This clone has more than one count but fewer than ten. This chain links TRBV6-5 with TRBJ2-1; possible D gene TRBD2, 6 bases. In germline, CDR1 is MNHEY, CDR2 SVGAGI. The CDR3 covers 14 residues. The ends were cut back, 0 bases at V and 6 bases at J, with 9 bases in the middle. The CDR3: CASSYSTGGNEQFF. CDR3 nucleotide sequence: TGTGCCAGCAGTTACTCGACCGGGGGCAATGAGCAGTTCTTC.